Described below is a single T cell receptor beta chain sequence and its context. This sample was included in a study of blood T cell repertoires in COVID-19. About the research overall: Samples came from the United States, Italy and Spain, spanning acute and convalescent COVID-19.

Per the germline V gene, CDR1 is SGDLS and CDR2 is YYNGEE. The V end lost 0 bases, the J end lost 5 bases, and 9 bases lay between the germline ends. This CDR3 spans 13 amino acids. Measured with immunoSEQ multiplex PCR; TCRdb has only the in-frame clones, and not every one. The table records about 200,000 clones, about nine tenths of them present only once. Specimen: peripheral blood. V is TRBV9 and J is TRBJ2-7; D gene unclear. This receptor was taken from a woman aged 70-85 years with acute or convalescent COVID-19. CDR3 region: CASSVGEVHEQYF. In DNA, the CDR3 is TGTGCCAGCAGCGTAGGAGAGGTGCACGAGCAGTACTTC.